This TCR beta chain was recovered during a study of blood T cell repertoires in COVID-19. In the study overall: T cells, B-cell-depleted T cells, or PBMCs supplied cDNA or gDNA.

Some clones are missing from TCRdb's copy, which holds only in-frame ones; the method was immunoSEQ multiplex PCR. The sample has under 150,000 clones, around 85% seen once. CDR3 length equals 13 residues. Trimming took off 2 bases at V and 4 bases at J, with 8 bases between the two ends. The germline gives CDR1 MDHEN, CDR2 SYDVKM. The receptor comes from a human donor in a cohort sampled during active COVID-19. The specimen was peripheral blood. The rearrangement joins TRBV28 to TRBJ1-2; the D is unclear. The CDR3 is CASSLKQVYGYTF. CDR3 sequence (DNA): TGTGCCAGCAGTTTAAAGCAGGTCTATGGCTACACCTTC.